Sequencing of this T cell receptor beta chain was carried out in a study of blood T cell repertoires in COVID-19. About the study: Samples taken during acute and convalescent COVID-19 were collected in the United States, Italy and Spain. The analysed material was cDNA or gDNA that came from T cells, B-cell-depleted T cells, or PBMCs.

As originally analysed: Researchers report that nucleated cell counts were estimated from reference gene primer amplification. Method: immunoSEQ multiplex PCR; TCRdb's copy keeps in-frame clones and lacks some. Clone size and V and J calls were adopted from that table, with D and trimming inferred from the DNA. The data contain under 90,000 clones, roughly 80% of them singletons. Between the trimmed V and J ends, which lost 5 bases and 5 bases, there was a span of 12 bases. The CDR3 consists of 13 residues. The material sequenced was peripheral blood. The chain carries TRBV12-3 or TRBV12-4 and TRBJ1-1; D call uncertain. This sequence originates from a human donor in a cohort sampled during active COVID-19. CDR3 residues: CASSPSSGTEAFF. CDR3 sequence (DNA): TGTGCCAGCAGTCCCTCTTCGGGGACTGAAGCTTTCTTT.